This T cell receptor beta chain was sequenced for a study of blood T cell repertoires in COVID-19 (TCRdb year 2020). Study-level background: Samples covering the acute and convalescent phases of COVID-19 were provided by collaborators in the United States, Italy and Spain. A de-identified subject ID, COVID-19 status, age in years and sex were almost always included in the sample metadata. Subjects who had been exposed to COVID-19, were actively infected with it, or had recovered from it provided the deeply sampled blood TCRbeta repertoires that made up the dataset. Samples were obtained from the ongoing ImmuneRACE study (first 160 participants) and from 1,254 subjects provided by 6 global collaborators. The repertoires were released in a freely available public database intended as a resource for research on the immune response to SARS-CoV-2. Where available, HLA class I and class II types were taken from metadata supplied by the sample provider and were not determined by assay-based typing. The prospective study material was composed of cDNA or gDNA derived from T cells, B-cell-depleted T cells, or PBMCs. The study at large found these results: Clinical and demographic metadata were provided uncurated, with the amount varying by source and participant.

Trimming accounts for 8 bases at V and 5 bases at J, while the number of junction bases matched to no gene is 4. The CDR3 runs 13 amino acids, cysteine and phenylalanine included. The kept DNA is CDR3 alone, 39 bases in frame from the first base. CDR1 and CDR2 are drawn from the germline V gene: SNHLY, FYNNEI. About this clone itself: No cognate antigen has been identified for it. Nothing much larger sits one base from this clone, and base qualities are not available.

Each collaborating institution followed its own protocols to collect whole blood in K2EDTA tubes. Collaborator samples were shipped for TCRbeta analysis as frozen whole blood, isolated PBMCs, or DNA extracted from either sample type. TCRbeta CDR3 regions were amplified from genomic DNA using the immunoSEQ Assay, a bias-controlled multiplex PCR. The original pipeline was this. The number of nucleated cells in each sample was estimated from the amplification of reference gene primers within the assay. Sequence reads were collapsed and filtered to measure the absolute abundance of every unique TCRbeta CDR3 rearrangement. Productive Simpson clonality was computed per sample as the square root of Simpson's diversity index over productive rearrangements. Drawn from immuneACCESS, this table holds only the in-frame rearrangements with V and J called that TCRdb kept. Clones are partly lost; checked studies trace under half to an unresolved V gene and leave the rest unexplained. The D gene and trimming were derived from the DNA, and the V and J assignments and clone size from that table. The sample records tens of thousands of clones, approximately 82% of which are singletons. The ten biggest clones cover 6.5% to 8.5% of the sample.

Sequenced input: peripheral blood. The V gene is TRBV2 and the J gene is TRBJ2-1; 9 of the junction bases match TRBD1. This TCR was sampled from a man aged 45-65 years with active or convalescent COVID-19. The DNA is TGTGCCAGCGCGGACAGGGGAAACAATGAGCAGTTCTTC. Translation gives CASADRGNNEQFF.